This T cell receptor beta chain stems from a study of T cells in localized non-small cell lung cancer. Overall study results and limits: Researchers found a median around 50 of the top 100 tumor clones in adjacent lung. One tumor region alone was sequenced, and heterogeneity therefore remains possible. Adjacent uninvolved lung tissue had the highest T cell clonality, exceeding tumor.

This CDR3 region has 16 residues. CDR1 is SEHNR, CDR2 FQNEAQ, per germline (reference sequence). The V segment lost 6 bases and the J segment 0 bases; nucleotides outside the gene matches: 9. TCRdb's table, derived via immunoSEQ multiplex PCR, lists solely in-frame clones and lacks some. This sample has tens of thousands of clones, with roughly 86% found just once. About this clone: Its antigen is as yet unknown.

Sequenced here: peripheral blood, sampled before any cancer treatment. This sequence was found in a man aged 40-75 years with stage I lung adenocarcinoma. The V call is TRBV7-9, the J call TRBJ2-7, with 9 bases identical to TRBD1. CDR3 coding DNA: TGTGCCAGCAGGAAGGCCGGGACAGGGATCTCCTACGAGCAGTACTTC. The encoded protein is CASRKAGTGISYEQYF.